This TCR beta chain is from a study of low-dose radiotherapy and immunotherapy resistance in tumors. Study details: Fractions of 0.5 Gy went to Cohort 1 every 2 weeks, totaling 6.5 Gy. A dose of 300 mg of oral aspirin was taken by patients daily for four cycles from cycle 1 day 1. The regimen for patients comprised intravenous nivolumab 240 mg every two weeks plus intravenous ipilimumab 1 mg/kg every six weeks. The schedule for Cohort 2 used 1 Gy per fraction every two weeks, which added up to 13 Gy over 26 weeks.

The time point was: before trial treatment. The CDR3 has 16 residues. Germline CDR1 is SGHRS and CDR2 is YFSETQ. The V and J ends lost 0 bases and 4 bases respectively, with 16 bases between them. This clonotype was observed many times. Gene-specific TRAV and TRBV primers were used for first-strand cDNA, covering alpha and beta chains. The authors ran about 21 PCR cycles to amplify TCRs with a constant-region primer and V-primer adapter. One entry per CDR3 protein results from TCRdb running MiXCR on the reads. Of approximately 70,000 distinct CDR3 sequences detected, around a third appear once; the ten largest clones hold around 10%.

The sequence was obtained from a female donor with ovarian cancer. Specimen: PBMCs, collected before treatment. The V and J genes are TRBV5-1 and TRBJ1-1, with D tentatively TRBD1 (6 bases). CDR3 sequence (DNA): TGCGCCAGCAGCTTGGATCCGACAGGCTGGTTCACTGAAGCTTTCTTT. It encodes CASSLDPTGWFTEAFF.